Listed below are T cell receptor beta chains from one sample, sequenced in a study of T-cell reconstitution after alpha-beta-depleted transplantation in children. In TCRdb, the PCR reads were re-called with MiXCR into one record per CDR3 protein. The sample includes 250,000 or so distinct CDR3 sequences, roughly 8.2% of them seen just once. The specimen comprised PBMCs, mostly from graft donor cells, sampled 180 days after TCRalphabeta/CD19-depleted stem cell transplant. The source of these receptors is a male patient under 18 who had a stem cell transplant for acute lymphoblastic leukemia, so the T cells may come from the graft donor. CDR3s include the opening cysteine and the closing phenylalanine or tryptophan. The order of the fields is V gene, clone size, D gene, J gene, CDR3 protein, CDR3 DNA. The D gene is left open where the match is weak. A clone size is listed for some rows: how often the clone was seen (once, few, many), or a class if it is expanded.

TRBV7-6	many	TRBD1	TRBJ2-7	CASAWDSSYEQYF	TGTGCCAGCGCCTGGGACAGCTCCTACGAGCAGTACTTC
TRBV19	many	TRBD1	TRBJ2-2	CASSIPGGQESGELFF	TGTGCCAGTAGTATCCCCGGCGGACAGGAATCCGGGGAGCTGTTTTTT
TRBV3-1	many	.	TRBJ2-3	CASSQPLVGGFTDTQYF	TGTGCCAGCAGCCAGCCCCTTGTCGGGGGCTTCACAGATACGCAGTATTTT
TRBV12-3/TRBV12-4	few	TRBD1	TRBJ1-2	CASSLMVQGSGYTF	TGTGCCAGCAGTTTAATGGTACAGGGGAGTGGCTACACCTTC
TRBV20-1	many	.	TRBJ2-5	CSAREETQYF	TGCAGTGCTAGAGAGGAGACCCAGTACTTC
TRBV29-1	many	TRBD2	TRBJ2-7	CSVGGLAGNEQYF	TGCAGCGTTGGCGGACTAGCGGGTAACGAGCAGTACTTC
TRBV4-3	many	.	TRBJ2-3	CATQYAPGADTQYF	TGCGCCACCCAGTACGCTCCCGGAGCAGATACGCAGTATTTT
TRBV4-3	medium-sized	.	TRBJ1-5	CASSQARGQPQHF	TGCGCCAGCAGCCAAGCCAGGGGTCAGCCCCAGCATTTT
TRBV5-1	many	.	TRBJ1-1	CASSSTGPEAFF	TGCGCCAGCAGTAGTACAGGCCCTGAAGCTTTCTTT
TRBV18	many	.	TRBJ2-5	CASSPREGRETQYF	TGTGCCAGCTCACCACGCGAGGGGAGGGAGACCCAGTACTTC
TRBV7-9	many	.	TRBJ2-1	CASSLSYHSYNEQFF	TGTGCCAGCAGCTTAAGCTACCACTCCTACAATGAGCAGTTCTTC
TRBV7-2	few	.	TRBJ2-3	CASSLGPATTQYF	TGTGCCAGCAGCTTAGGACCAGCTACGACGCAGTATTTT
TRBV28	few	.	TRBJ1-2	CASIPTARTASYGYTF	TGTGCCAGCATCCCCACAGCCCGGACAGCGAGCTATGGCTACACCTTC
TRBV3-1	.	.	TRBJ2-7	CATSQVGSSSYEQYF	TGTGCCACCAGCCAAGTCGGGTCCAGCTCCTACGAGCAGTACTTC
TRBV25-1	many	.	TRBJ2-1	CASSEYNNEQFF	TGTGCCAGCAGTGAATATAACAATGAGCAGTTCTTC
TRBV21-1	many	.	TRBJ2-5	CASSKTSGQETQYF	TGTGCCAGCAGCAAGACTAGCGGGCAAGAGACCCAGTACTTC
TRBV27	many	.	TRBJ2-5	CASSSLIQETQYF	TGTGCCAGCAGTTCCTTGATTCAAGAGACCCAGTACTTC
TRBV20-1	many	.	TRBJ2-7	CSARDGEGTRTSEQYF	TGCAGTGCTAGAGATGGGGAGGGGACACGGACCTCCGAGCAGTACTTC
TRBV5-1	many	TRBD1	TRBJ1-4	CASSPWGQGGGEKLFF	TGCGCCAGCAGCCCCTGGGGACAGGGAGGCGGTGAAAAACTGTTTTTT